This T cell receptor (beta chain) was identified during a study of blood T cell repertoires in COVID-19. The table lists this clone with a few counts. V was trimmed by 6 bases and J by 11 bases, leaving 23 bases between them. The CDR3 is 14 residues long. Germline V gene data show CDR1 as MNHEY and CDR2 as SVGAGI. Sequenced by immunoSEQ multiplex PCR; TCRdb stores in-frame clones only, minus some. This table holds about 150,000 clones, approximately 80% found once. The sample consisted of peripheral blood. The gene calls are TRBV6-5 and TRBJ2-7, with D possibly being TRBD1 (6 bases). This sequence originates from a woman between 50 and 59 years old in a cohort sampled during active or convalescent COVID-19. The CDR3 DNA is TGTGCCAGCAGCCCCCCTCCGGACCAAGGGGGAAAGTACTTC. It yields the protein CASSPPPDQGGKYF.